What follows is one T cell receptor beta chain and its context. No antigen is known for it. This sample was included in a study of T cell responses to AZD1222 COVID-19 vaccine. Whole-study findings and limits: Nearly half of the spike-specific TCRs reportedly recognize variant regions that carry no mutations. White British people made up most donors, females outnumbered males, and clonal diversity was possibly underestimated. Baseline seropositivity occurred in only a handful of AZD1222 recipients.

Germline V gene sequence: CDR1 SGHNT, CDR2 YENEEA. Trimming stripped 5 bases from V and 8 bases from J, with 12 bases between. This CDR3 is 12 amino acids long. Generated by immunoSEQ multiplex PCR, the TCRdb table keeps only in-frame clones and is missing some. The sample includes around 94,000 clones, roughly 88% of them seen just once. The chain couples TRBV11-3 to TRBJ1-2, with a weak D call TRBD1 (6 bases). This TCR came from an adult in good health. This specimen was peripheral blood, taken on day 0 of AZD1222 vaccination. CDR3 sequence reads: CASSDQGRGYTF. The DNA of the CDR3 is TGTGCCAGCAGCGATCAGGGGAGAGGCTACACCTTC.